Each of the 21 T cell receptor beta chains below was sequenced from the same sample in a study of T cells after yellow fever vaccination (dated by TCRdb to about 2019). Library preparation employed 5' RACE. Sequencing used an Illumina HiSeq 2500. TCRdb's own reprocessing of the public reads used fastp at Q25 and MiXCR and kept productive beta chains. Entries are consolidated by CDR3 protein sequence, retaining the most common genes and DNA. In all, the sample holds under 550,000 distinct CDR3 sequences, and 21% of those were seen once. The ten largest clones take up less than 20% of the sample. Interpreted using the paper, the treatment or condition label stands for: live attenuated yellow fever vaccine strain. The sequences come from PBMCs, collected roughly 20 days after the first yellow fever vaccination. The source of these receptors is a man aged 18-30 years who received the YFV17D yellow fever vaccine.

This clonotype has only a few counts. V and J are TRBV4-1 and TRBJ2-3, with TRBD2 matching over 9 bases. Per the germline V gene, CDR1 is MGHRA and CDR2 is YSYEKL. Losses at the gene ends were 4 bases for V and 4 bases for J; bases not matched to a gene: 18. The CDR3 totals 19 residues. For the CDR3, the DNA is TGCGCCAGCAGCCCTCGAGGGGCCAGTAGCGGGGGCATCTCAGATACGCAGTATTTT. This encodes CASSPRGASSGGISDTQYF.

V usage is TRBV7-2 and J usage is TRBJ1-2; D possibly corresponds to TRBD1 (5 bases). Germline V gene data show CDR1 as SGHTA and CDR2 as FQGNSA. V was trimmed by 0 bases and J by 4 bases, leaving 18 bases between them. The CDR3 is 17 residues long. CDR3 bases: TGTGCCAGCAGCTTAGCCTCCGGGACCGTTGAATCCTATGGCTACACCTTC. Protein: CASSLASGTVESYGYTF.

Here the CDR3 DNA reads TGTGCCAGCAGCTTAGTGGCTGGGGGTTCCTCCTACGAGCAGTACTTC. Residues: CASSLVAGGSSYEQYF. This sequence joins TRBV11-1 and TRBJ2-7; D is tentatively TRBD1 or TRBD2 (5 bases each). Between the trimmed V and J ends, which lost 1 base and 0 bases, there was a span of 13 bases. The CDR3 is made up of 16 amino acids. Germline loops: CDR1 SGHAT, CDR2 FQDESV (reference sequence).

This clonotype was counted between two and nine times. This chain uses TRBV5-1 with TRBJ1-1, with D possibly being TRBD1 (6 bases). The V gene's germline CDR1 is SGHRS and CDR2 YFSETQ. V was shortened by 5 bases and J by 0 bases, with 17 bases between the two germline ends. This CDR3 spans 16 amino acids. For the CDR3, the DNA is TGCGCCAGCAGTCGACCCGAGGACAGCATGAACACTGAAGCTTTCTTT. This codes for CASSRPEDSMNTEAFF. Drawing the rest from reference TRBV5-1 and TRBJ1-1, the complete variable domain is KAGVTQTPRYLIKTRGQQVTLSCSPISGHRSVSWYQQTPGQGLQFLFEYFSETQRNKGNFPGRFSGRQFSNSRSEMNVSTLELGDSALYLCASSRPEDSMNTEAFFGQGTRLTVV.

This clonotype occurred a few times. The rearrangement links TRBV7-2 to TRBJ1-2, with TRBD1 matching 9 bases. From germline, CDR1 is SGHTA and CDR2 FQGNSA. The CDR3 has 15 amino acids. The junction had 1 base not matched to a gene; V was cut back by 0 bases and J by 2 bases. CDR3 protein: CASSLAGTGNYGYTF. The CDR3 bases are TGTGCCAGCAGCTTAGCGGGGACAGGGAACTATGGCTACACCTTC.

The J gene is TRBJ1-1, the V gene TRBV5-5; D uncertain. The V end lost 1 base, the J end lost 10 bases, and 17 bases lay between the germline ends. From germline, CDR1 is SGHKS and CDR2 YYEKEE (reference sequence). The CDR3 sequence is 14 residues long. The chain's CDR3 is CASSLNGQEKLAFF. In DNA form, the CDR3 reads TGTGCCAGCAGCTTGAATGGTCAGGAGAAATTAGCTTTCTTT. The full variable domain, with the rest looked up from reference TRBV5-5 and TRBJ1-1, is DAGVTQSPTHLIKTRGQQVTLRCSPISGHKSVSWYQQVLGQGPQFIFQYYEKEERGRGNFPDRFSARQFPNYSSELNVNALLLGDSALYLCASSLNGQEKLAFFGQGTRLTVV.

This clonotype appeared a few times. V and J are TRBV11-2 and TRBJ2-5; 8 nucleotides agree with TRBD1. The CDR3 has 15 amino acids. Germline V CDR1 and CDR2: SGHAT, FQNNGV. V was clipped by 5 bases and J by 4 bases; unmatched bases: 9. CDR3 protein: CASSARTGFAETQYF. CDR3 nucleotides: TGTGCCAGCAGCGCCCGGACAGGGTTCGCAGAGACCCAGTACTTC.

Notes on this clonotype: This may arise from a read error, as a much more abundant clone is one base away. This chain joins TRBV5-1 and TRBJ2-3; TRBD1 or TRBD2 may be the D gene (5 bases each). CDR3 size: 15 residues. The V gene's germline CDR1 is SGHRS and CDR2 YFSETQ. The CDR3 DNA follows: TGCGCCAGCAGCTTGGGAGGGACGAACACAGATACGCAGTGTTTT. Its protein is CASSLGGTNTDTQCF.

This clonotype was found many times. V gene TRBV7-2 combines with J gene TRBJ2-3, with D possibly being TRBD1 or TRBD2 (5 bases each). V lost 1 base and J 4 bases, leaving 12 bases between the germline ends. The CDR3 spans 15 residues. Germline V gene sequence: CDR1 SGHTA, CDR2 FQGNSA. The DNA for the CDR3 is TGTGCCAGCAGCTTAGTGGGACGACACCCAGATACGCAGTATTTT. Its protein product is CASSLVGRHPDTQYF. Combining the CDR3 with reference TRBV7-2 and TRBJ2-3 gives the whole variable domain GAGVSQSPSNKVTEKGKDVELRCDPISGHTALYWYRQSLGQGLEFLIYFQGNSAPDKSGLPSDRFSAERTGGSVSTLTIQRTQQEDSAVYLCASSLVGRHPDTQYFGPGTRLTVL.

This clonotype was seen at least ten times. The chain carries TRBV7-8 and TRBJ1-1; D not resolved. Between the trimmed V and J ends, which lost 1 base and 7 bases, there was a span of 7 bases. This CDR3 has 12 residues. Germline V gene data show CDR1 as SGHVS and CDR2 as FQNEAQ. The CDR3 sequence: CASSLGLGEAFF. CDR3 nucleotides: TGTGCCAGCAGCTTAGGGTTGGGTGAAGCTTTCTTT.

This clonotype was seen more than once but under ten times. The chain is built from TRBV5-6 and TRBJ2-4; 8 bases match TRBD1. The germline V gene has CDR1 SGHDT and CDR2 YYEEEE. The length of the CDR3 is 15 residues. Trimming removed 4 bases from V and 6 bases from J; junction bases left unmatched: 9. Here the CDR3 DNA reads TGTGCCAGCAGCCGAATGGACAGGGATGGAAACATTCAGTACTTC. It translates to CASSRMDRDGNIQYF. Together with reference TRBV5-6 and TRBJ2-4, the CDR3 gives the full variable domain: DAGVTQSPTHLIKTRGQQVTLRCSPKSGHDTVSWYQQALGQGPQFIFQYYEEEERQRGNFPDRFSGHQFPNYSSELNVNALLLGDSALYLCASSRMDRDGNIQYFGAGTRLSVL.

This clonotype was recorded many times. The chain has TRBV10-2 and TRBJ2-7, with unresolved D. CDR3 size: 12 residues. Germline loops: CDR1 WSHSY, CDR2 SAAADI. V was clipped by 6 bases and J by 5 bases, with 11 bases between them. CDR3 region: CASSPSLNEQYF. The DNA for the CDR3 is TGCGCCAGCAGCCCCTCCTTGAACGAGCAGTACTTC.

This chain links TRBV6-1 with TRBJ1-2; D unresolved. Per germline, CDR1 MNHNS and CDR2 SASEGT. CDR3 length: 11 amino acids. V shed 4 bases and J shed 5 bases, with 5 bases lying between them. CDR3 region: CASSVTYGYTF. The DNA for the CDR3 is TGTGCCAGCAGTGTCACGTATGGCTACACCTTC.

The chain has TRBV2 and TRBJ2-5; D gene unclear. Trimming cost V 3 bases and J 9 bases, with 5 bases left between them. The CDR3 has 10 residues. Germline V CDR1 and CDR2: SNHLY, FYNNEI. CDR3 coding DNA: TGTGCCAGCAGTGATTCAGCCCAGTACTTC. It is translated as CASSDSAQYF.

This chain joins TRBV3-1 and TRBJ2-2; 10 bases line up with TRBD2. Germline loops: CDR1 LGHDT, CDR2 YNNKEL (reference sequence). The CDR3 loop spans 18 amino acids. Trimming removed 3 bases from V and 7 bases from J; junction bases left unmatched: 14. Written as DNA, the CDR3 is TGTGCCAGCAGCCAGGCAGCGGGGGGGCCAATTGGCATCGGGGAGCTGTTTTTT. It yields the protein CASSQAAGGPIGIGELFF.

This clonotype has more than one count but fewer than ten. V usage is TRBV29-1 and J usage is TRBJ2-3, with 14 bases fitting TRBD2. The CDR3 runs to 15 residues. V lost 6 bases to trimming and J lost 6 bases; unmatched junction nucleotides: 8. Germline values: CDR1 SQVTM, CDR2 ANQGSEA. CDR3: CSVRGLAGGYDTQYF. The CDR3 bases are TGCAGCGTCCGCGGACTAGCGGGGGGATATGATACGCAGTATTTT.

This clonotype was detected only once. The V and J genes are TRBV6-1 and TRBJ2-5; TRBD1 matches at 7 bases. The germline V gene encodes CDR1 MNHNS and CDR2 SASEGT. This CDR3 has 14 amino acids. The V segment lost 4 bases and the J segment 5 bases; nucleotides outside the gene matches: 7. CDR3 nucleotide sequence: TGTGCCAGCAGTGGGACAGGTTGGCAGGAGACCCAGTACTTC. Residues: CASSGTGWQETQYF.

There are a few counts of this clonotype. The rearrangement uses TRBV12-3 or TRBV12-4 and TRBJ2-1, with D possibly TRBD2 on 5 matching bases. V shed 3 bases and J shed 4 bases, with 16 bases lying between them. There are 16 residues in the CDR3. The chain's CDR3 is CASSFGGGPLYNEQFF. The CDR3, as DNA: TGTGCCAGCAGTTTCGGCGGCGGGCCTCTTTACAATGAGCAGTTCTTC.

The gene calls are TRBV7-8 and TRBJ2-1, with 8 bases that match TRBD2. Germline lookup yields CDR1 SGHVS and CDR2 FQNEAQ. The CDR3 totals 16 residues. V was pared by 5 bases and J by 4 bases, with 10 bases of the junction left unmatched. In DNA, the CDR3 is TGTGCCAGCAGCCCCCCGGGGTTAGCGGGGTACAATGAGCAGTTCTTC. It specifies CASSPPGLAGYNEQFF.

The genes are TRBV4-3 and TRBJ1-1; D is undetermined. This CDR3 spans 18 amino acids. The germline CDR1 and CDR2 sequences are LGHNA and YSLEER. V was clipped by 0 bases and J by 3 bases, with 20 bases between them. CDR3 loop: CASSQDGPTFDGDTEAFF. In DNA form, the CDR3 reads TGCGCCAGCAGCCAAGATGGACCGACCTTTGATGGGGACACTGAAGCTTTCTTT.

The chain is built from TRBV5-5 and TRBJ2-7; D is possibly TRBD1 or TRBD2 (5 bases each). This CDR3 has 14 residues. V lost 0 bases, J lost 7 bases, and 14 bases lay in between. The germline V gene encodes CDR1 SGHKS and CDR2 YYEKEE (reference sequence). The CDR3 protein is CASSLGDGWREQYF. CDR3 nucleotide sequence: TGTGCCAGCAGCTTGGGGGACGGATGGAGGGAGCAGTACTTC.